A single T cell receptor (beta chain) is shown here with its context. A junction end diverges from the germline sequence, so it may reflect a read error. CDR3 length equals 11 residues. CDR1 and CDR2 (germline): MNHEY, SVGAGI. Authors' analysis steps: Amplification of reference gene primers provided the estimated nucleated cell counts. Libraries were prepared by immunoSEQ multiplex PCR; TCRdb keeps only in-frame clonotypes and omits some of them. From that table come the V and J calls and clone size; the DNA was used to work out D and trimming. Found here are 84,000 or so clones, roughly nine tenths of them singletons; the top ten hold 5.4%. This entry is derived from a study of blood T cell repertoires in COVID-19. The overall study: The origin of the acute and convalescent COVID-19 samples was the United States, Italy and Spain. Sample material is recorded as cDNA or gDNA derived from T cells, B-cell-depleted T cells, or PBMCs.

The receptor comes from a man aged 60 to 69 with acute or convalescent COVID-19. This rearrangement joins TRBV6-5 to TRBJ1-1; D gene ambiguous. The material sequenced was peripheral blood. The CDR3 nucleotides are TGTGCCAGCAGCGCGAACGCTGAAGCTTTCTTT. Translation: CASSANAEAFF.